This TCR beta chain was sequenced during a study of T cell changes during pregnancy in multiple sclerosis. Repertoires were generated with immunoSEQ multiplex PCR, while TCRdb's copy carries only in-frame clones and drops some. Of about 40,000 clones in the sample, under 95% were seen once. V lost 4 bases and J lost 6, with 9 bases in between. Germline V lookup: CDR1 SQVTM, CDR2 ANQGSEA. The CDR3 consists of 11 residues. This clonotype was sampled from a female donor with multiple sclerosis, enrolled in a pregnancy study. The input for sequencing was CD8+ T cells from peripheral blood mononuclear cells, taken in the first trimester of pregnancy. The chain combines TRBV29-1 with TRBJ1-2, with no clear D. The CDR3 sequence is CSVVGEHGYTF. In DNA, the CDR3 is TGCAGCGTTGTGGGCGAGCATGGCTACACCTTC.